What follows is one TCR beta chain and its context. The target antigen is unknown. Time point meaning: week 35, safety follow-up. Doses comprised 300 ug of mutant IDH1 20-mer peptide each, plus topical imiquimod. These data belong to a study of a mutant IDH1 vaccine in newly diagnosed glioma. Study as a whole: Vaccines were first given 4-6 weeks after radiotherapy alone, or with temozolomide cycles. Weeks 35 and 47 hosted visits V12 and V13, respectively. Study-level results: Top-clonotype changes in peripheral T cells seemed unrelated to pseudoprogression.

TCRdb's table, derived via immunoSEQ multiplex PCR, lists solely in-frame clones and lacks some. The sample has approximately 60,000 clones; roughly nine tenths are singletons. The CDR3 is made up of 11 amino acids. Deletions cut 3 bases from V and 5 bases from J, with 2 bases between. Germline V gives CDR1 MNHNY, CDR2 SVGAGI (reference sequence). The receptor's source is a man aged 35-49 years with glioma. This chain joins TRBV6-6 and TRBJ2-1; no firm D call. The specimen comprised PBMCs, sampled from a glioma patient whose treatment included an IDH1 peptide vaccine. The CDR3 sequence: CASSYHNEQFF. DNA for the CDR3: TGTGCCAGCAGTTATCACAATGAGCAGTTCTTC.